A single sample gave rise to the 22 T cell receptor beta chains below, sequenced in a study of blood T cell repertoires in COVID-19. Clones were read by immunoSEQ multiplex PCR, and TCRdb kept only the in-frame ones, dropping some. The sample yields more than 300,000 clones, roughly 86% seen once. The sample was peripheral blood. These TCRs come from an older woman with COVID-19, enrolled during active disease.

The V and J genes are TRBV7-3 and TRBJ2-7; maybe TRBD1 (6 bases). Germline V gene lookup returns CDR1 SGHTA and CDR2 FQGTGA. Trimming pared 11 bases from V and 1 base from J, leaving 15 bases between. The CDR3 has 13 residues. The CDR3 bases are TGTGCCGGCCGGGGCAGGGGTTCCTACGAGCAGTACTTC. Encoded protein: CAGRGRGSYEQYF. Complete variable domain (other parts from reference TRBV7-3 and TRBJ2-7): GAGVSQTPSNKVTEKGKYVELRCDPISGHTALYWYRQSLGQGPEFLIYFQGTGAADDSGLPNDRFFAVRPEGSVSTLKIQRTERGDSAVYLCAGRGRGSYEQYFGPGTRLTVT.

The V and J genes are TRBV12-3 or TRBV12-4 and TRBJ1-2; 7 bases align to TRBD1. This CDR3 is 13 amino acids long. Unmatched junction bases numbered 7, after V lost 4 bases and J lost 8 bases. The CDR3 protein is CASSSGQLGGYTF. The CDR3 region has the DNA TGTGCCAGCAGTTCGGGACAGCTCGGAGGCTACACCTTC.

V usage is TRBV28 and J usage is TRBJ1-5; 9 bases match TRBD1. CDR1 and CDR2 (germline): MDHEN, SYDVKM. This CDR3 region has 15 residues. Unmatched junction bases numbered 10, after V lost 5 bases and J lost 8 bases. CDR3 sequence: CASSPPTGGFEPQHF. In DNA form, the CDR3 reads TGTGCCAGCAGTCCACCGACAGGGGGATTTGAGCCCCAGCATTTT. Full variable domain (remainder filled in from reference TRBV28 and TRBJ1-5): DVKVTQSSRYLVKRTGEKVFLECVQDMDHENMFWYRQDPGLGLRLIYFSYDVKMKEKGDIPEGYSVSREKKERFSLILESASTNQTSMYLCASSPPTGGFEPQHFGDGTRLSIL.

V usage is TRBV12-3 or TRBV12-4 and J usage is TRBJ2-3, with 12 bases matching TRBD2. The CDR3 extends over 12 amino acids. Trimming at V came to 6 bases and at J to 11 bases, leaving 3 bases not matched to a gene. The CDR3 loop is CASRPTSGGQYF. DNA for the CDR3: TGTGCCAGCAGACCGACTAGCGGGGGGCAGTATTTT.

The chain uses TRBV7-2 and TRBJ2-2; D perhaps matches TRBD2 (5 bases). Germline V CDR1 and CDR2: SGHTA, FQGNSA. The CDR3 consists of 13 residues. Trimming removed 4 bases from V and 7 bases from J, with 10 bases in between. CDR3 sequence: CASSSDWGGELFF. The CDR3 DNA sequence: TGTGCCAGCAGCTCGGACTGGGGCGGGGAGCTGTTTTTT.

Of note for this clone: It is unclear where the CDR3 begins or ends on the DNA, so no DNA is shown, and the CDR3 is as TCRdb lists it. The V and J genes are TRBV2 and TRBJ2-7; the D call in the table, TRBD1, was not verified against the DNA. The CDR3 sequence runs 13 residues, both termini included. In germline, CDR1 is SNHLY, CDR2 FYNNEI. CDR3 sequence: CASVGTGIYENHF.

V usage is TRBV7-8 and J usage is TRBJ1-2, with D perhaps TRBD1 (6 bases). CDR3 length: 13 residues. Deletions cut 1 base from V and 7 bases from J, with 10 bases between. Looked up from germline, CDR1 is SGHVS and CDR2 is FQNEAQ. DNA of the CDR3: TGTGCCAGCAGCTTAGGTACAGGGACTGGCTACACCTTC. Translated: CASSLGTGTGYTF.

The chain links TRBV6-4 to TRBJ1-2, with 8 bases matching TRBD1. With 0 bases clipped from V and 5 bases from J, the junction kept 5 bases outside the gene matches. The CDR3 runs 15 residues. Germline V gene data show CDR1 as MRHNA and CDR2 as SNTAGT. The chain's CDR3 is CASSDSPGGLYGYTF. CDR3 DNA: TGTGCCAGCAGTGACTCGCCAGGGGGCTTATATGGCTACACCTTC.

The V call is TRBV2, the J call TRBJ1-2; no definite D call. The CDR3 spans 12 residues. The V gene lost 3 bases and the J gene lost 8 bases, with 10 bases spanning the gap. The germline gives CDR1 SNHLY, CDR2 FYNNEI. CDR3 coding DNA: TGTGCCAGCAGTGACCATAAGGAGGGCTACACCTTC. It encodes CASSDHKEGYTF.

The chain is built from TRBV5-4 and TRBJ2-5; possibly TRBD1 for D (5 bases). The V end was cut by 3 bases, the J end by 4 bases, with 13 bases between. CDR1 is SGHNT and CDR2 is YYREEE in the germline V gene (reference sequence). The CDR3 sequence is 14 residues long. Here the CDR3 reads CASSSIQGLETQYF. DNA of the CDR3: TGTGCCAGCAGCTCGATCCAGGGTTTAGAGACCCAGTACTTC. Together with reference TRBV5-4 and TRBJ2-5, the CDR3 gives the full variable domain: ETGVTQSPTHLIKTRGQQVTLRCSSQSGHNTVSWYQQALGQGPQFIFQYYREEENGRGNFPPRFSGLQFPNYSSELNVNALELDDSALYLCASSSIQGLETQYFGPGTRLLVL.

This chain uses TRBV18 with TRBJ1-4, with a weak D call TRBD1 (6 bases). The germline gives CDR1 KGHSH, CDR2 LQKENI. The V gene lost 4 bases and the J gene lost 5 bases, with 11 bases spanning the gap. This CDR3 spans 14 amino acids. This CDR3 reads CASSQDRVNEKLFF. CDR3 coding DNA: TGTGCCAGCTCACAGGACAGAGTGAATGAAAAACTGTTTTTT.

This chain joins TRBV15 and TRBJ2-5; TRBD1 matches 10 bases. The trim removed 7 bases at V and 1 base at J, leaving 6 bases unmatched. Germline CDR1 and CDR2: LNHNV and YYDKDF (reference sequence). This CDR3 is 15 amino acids long. The CDR3, as DNA: TGTGCCACCATCACCGGGGACAGGGGCCAAGAGACCCAGTACTTC. The encoded protein is CATITGDRGQETQYF.

The V gene is TRBV19, the J gene TRBJ1-1; the D is unclear. The V end lost 2 bases, the J end lost 5 bases, and 9 bases lay between the germline ends. The length of the CDR3 is 13 residues. Germline values: CDR1 LNHDA, CDR2 SQIVND (reference sequence). In nucleotides, the CDR3 is TGTGCCAGTAGTATAATGGTAGTTACTGAAGCTTTCTTT. Encoded protein: CASSIMVVTEAFF.

V is TRBV14 and J is TRBJ2-7, with 10 bases fitting TRBD1. V dropped 4 bases and J dropped 2; count of bases not matched to a gene: 2. The CDR3 contains 14 residues. Per the germline V gene, CDR1 is SGHDN and CDR2 is FVKESK. CDR3 in amino acids: CASSRGQGAYEQYF. Here the CDR3 DNA reads TGTGCCAGCAGCCGAGGACAGGGGGCCTACGAGCAGTACTTC. The whole variable domain, filled in from reference TRBV14 and TRBJ2-7, reads EAGVTQFPSHSVIEKGQTVTLRCDPISGHDNLYWYRRVMGKEIKFLLHFVKESKQDESGMPNNRFLAERTGGTYSTLKVQPAELEDSGVYFCASSRGQGAYEQYFGPGTRLTVT.

The chain joins TRBV2 to TRBJ2-2; 13 bases are shared with TRBD2. J was trimmed by 2 bases and V by 7 bases; bases with no gene match: 7. The CDR3 contains 17 residues. CDR1 SNHLY and CDR2 FYNNEI come from the germline V gene. CDR3 in DNA: TGTGCCAGCACCCTACTAGCGGGGGGGTTCAACACCGGGGAGCTGTTTTTT. Its translation is CASTLLAGGFNTGELFF.

V is TRBV5-1 and J is TRBJ2-7, with D maybe TRBD2 (7 bases). The ends were cut back, 6 bases at V and 2 bases at J, with 15 bases in the middle. CDR3 length: 14 residues. Germline lookup yields CDR1 SGHRS and CDR2 YFSETQ. CDR3 residues: CASTPEGGPYEQYF. The CDR3 bases are TGCGCCAGCACTCCGGAGGGGGGGCCCTACGAGCAGTACTTC. Based on the CDR3 plus reference TRBV5-1 and TRBJ2-7, the full variable domain is KAGVTQTPRYLIKTRGQQVTLSCSPISGHRSVSWYQQTPGQGLQFLFEYFSETQRNKGNFPGRFSGRQFSNSRSEMNVSTLELGDSALYLCASTPEGGPYEQYFGPGTRLTVT.

In its sample, this clone was seen once. This chain links TRBV3-1 (or the pseudogene TRBV3-2) with TRBJ1-3; possible D gene TRBD1, 5 bases. The germline CDR1 and CDR2 sequences are LGHDT and YNNKEL (reference sequence). CDR3 length equals 15 residues. Trimming removed 4 bases at V and 2 bases at J, with 12 bases between. CDR3 in amino acids: CASSLRGSPGNTIYF. The CDR3 coding sequence is TGTGCCAGCAGCCTAAGGGGAAGCCCTGGAAACACCATATATTTT.

This clone was found a few times. J is TRBJ2-7 and V is TRBV4-1, with D maybe TRBD1 (6 bases). From germline, CDR1 is MGHRA and CDR2 YSYEKL. V lost 6 bases and J lost 4, with 19 bases in between. The CDR3 spans 15 residues. The CDR3 sequence is CASSPQTGSRYEQYF. The DNA of the CDR3 is TGCGCCAGCAGTCCTCAGACAGGTTCAAGATACGAGCAGTACTTC.

V is TRBV27 and J is TRBJ1-1, with D possibly matching TRBD1 (6 bases). Germline V gene data show CDR1 as MNHEY and CDR2 as SMNVEV (reference sequence). V lost 5 bases and J 4 bases, leaving 11 bases between the germline ends. This CDR3 region has 13 residues. Here the CDR3 reads CASSGVRGTEAFF. The DNA for the CDR3 is TGTGCCAGCAGTGGGGTCAGGGGCACTGAAGCTTTCTTT.

The rearrangement links TRBV18 to TRBJ2-1; unclear D gene. The CDR3 has 11 amino acids. V was trimmed by 4 bases and J by 5 bases, leaving 3 bases between them. Germline V gene data show CDR1 as KGHSH and CDR2 as LQKENI. CDR3 coding DNA: TGTGCCAGCTCACTTAACAATGAGCAGTTCTTC. Translated, it gives CASSLNNEQFF. Drawing the rest from reference TRBV18 and TRBJ2-1, the complete variable domain is NAGVMQNPRHLVRRRGQEARLRCSPMKGHSHVYWYRQLPEEGLKFMVYLQKENIIDESGMPKERFSAEFPKEGPSILRIQQVVRGDSAAYFCASSLNNEQFFGPGTRLTVL.

V gene TRBV10-3 combines with J gene TRBJ1-2, with a tentative D call TRBD1 (5 bases). The CDR3 totals 14 residues. Germline V gene lookup returns CDR1 ENHRY and CDR2 SYGVKD. Trimming took 6 bases from V and 4 from J, leaving 15 bases between them. The CDR3 is CAISEPTAGYGYTF. CDR3 in DNA: TGTGCCATCAGCGAACCGACAGCTGGCTATGGCTACACCTTC.

The rearrangement uses TRBV24-1 and TRBJ2-7, with TRBD2 identical over 9 bases. Germline V gene lookup returns CDR1 KGHDR and CDR2 SFDVKD. V was pared by 5 bases and J by 6 bases, with 7 bases of the junction left unmatched. The CDR3 loop spans 14 amino acids. CDR3 nucleotides: TGTGCCACCAGTGCAGCGGGGGGACGATCCGAGCAGTACTTC. It specifies CATSAAGGRSEQYF.